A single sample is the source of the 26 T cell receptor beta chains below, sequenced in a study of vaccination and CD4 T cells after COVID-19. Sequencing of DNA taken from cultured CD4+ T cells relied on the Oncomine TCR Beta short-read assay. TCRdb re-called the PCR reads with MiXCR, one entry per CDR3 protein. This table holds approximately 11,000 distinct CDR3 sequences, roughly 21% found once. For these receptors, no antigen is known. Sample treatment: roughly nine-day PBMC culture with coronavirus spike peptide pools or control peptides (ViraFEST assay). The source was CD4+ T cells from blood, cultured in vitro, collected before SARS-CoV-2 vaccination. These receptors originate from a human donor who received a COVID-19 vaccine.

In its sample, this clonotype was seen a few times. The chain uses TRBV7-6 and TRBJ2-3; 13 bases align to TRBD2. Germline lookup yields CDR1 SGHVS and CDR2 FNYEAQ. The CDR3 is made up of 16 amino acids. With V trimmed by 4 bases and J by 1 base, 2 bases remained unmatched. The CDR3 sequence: CASSSGLAGGTDTQYF. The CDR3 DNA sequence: TGTGCCAGCAGCTCCGGACTAGCGGGGGGCACAGATACGCAGTATTTT.

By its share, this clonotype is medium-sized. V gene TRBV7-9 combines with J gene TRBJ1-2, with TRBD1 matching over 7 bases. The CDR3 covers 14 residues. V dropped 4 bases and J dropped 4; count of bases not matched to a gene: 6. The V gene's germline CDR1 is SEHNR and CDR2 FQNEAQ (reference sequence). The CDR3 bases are TGTGCCAGCAGCTCGTCGACAGGGAGCTATGGCTACACCTTC. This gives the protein CASSSSTGSYGYTF. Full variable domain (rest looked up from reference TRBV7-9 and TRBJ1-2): DTGVSQNPRHKITKRGQNVTFRCDPISEHNRLYWYRQTLGQGPEFLTYFQNEAQLEKSRLLSDRFSAERPKGSFSTLEIQRTEQGDSAMYLCASSSSTGSYGYTFGSGTRLTVV.

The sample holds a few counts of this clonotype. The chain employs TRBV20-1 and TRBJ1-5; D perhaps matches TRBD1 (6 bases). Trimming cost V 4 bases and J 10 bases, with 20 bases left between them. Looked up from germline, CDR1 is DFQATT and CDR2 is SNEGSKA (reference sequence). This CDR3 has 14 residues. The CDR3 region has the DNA TGCAGTGCTACCGAGACAGGCCTCGTGGGACCCCAGCATTTT. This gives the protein CSATETGLVGPQHF.

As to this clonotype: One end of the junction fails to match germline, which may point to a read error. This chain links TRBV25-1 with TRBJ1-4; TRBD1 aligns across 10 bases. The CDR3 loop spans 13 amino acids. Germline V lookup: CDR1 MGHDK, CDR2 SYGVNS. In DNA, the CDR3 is TGTGCCAGCTCGGACAGGGGGGATGATAAACTGTTTTTT. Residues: CASSDRGDDKLFF.

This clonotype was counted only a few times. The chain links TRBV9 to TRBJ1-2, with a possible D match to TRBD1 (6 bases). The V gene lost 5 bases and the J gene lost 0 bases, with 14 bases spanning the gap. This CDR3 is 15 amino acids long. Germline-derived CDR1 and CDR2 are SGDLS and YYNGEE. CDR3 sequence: CASRRTGSANYGYTF. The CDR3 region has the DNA TGTGCCAGCAGAAGAACAGGGTCAGCTAACTATGGCTACACCTTC.

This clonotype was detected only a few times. The CDR3 region is CASRPLLLAGETDTQYF. The DNA of the CDR3 is TGTGCCAGCAGGCCCTTATTACTAGCGGGGGAAACAGATACGCAGTATTTT. V is TRBV12-3 or TRBV12-4 and J is TRBJ2-3; 11 bases fit TRBD2. The CDR3 has 17 amino acids. With 6 bases clipped from V and 3 bases from J, the junction kept 11 bases outside the gene matches.

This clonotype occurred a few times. CDR3 coding DNA: TGTGCCAGCAGCTCCAGACTAGCGGGGACTAGCACAGATACGCAGTATTTT. It codes for CASSSRLAGTSTDTQYF. The chain is built from TRBV5-4 and TRBJ2-3; 11 nucleotides align to TRBD2. V trimming: 3 bases; J trimming: 0 bases; junction bases outside the gene matches: 6. The CDR3 contains 17 residues. Germline CDR1 and CDR2: SGHNT and YYREEE (reference sequence).

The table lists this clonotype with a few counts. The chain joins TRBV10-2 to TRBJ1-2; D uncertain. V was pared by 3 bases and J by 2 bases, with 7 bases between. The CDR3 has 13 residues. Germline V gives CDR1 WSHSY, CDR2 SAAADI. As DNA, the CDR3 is TGCGCCAGCAGTGAAACCCCAAACTATGGCTACACCTTC. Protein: CASSETPNYGYTF.

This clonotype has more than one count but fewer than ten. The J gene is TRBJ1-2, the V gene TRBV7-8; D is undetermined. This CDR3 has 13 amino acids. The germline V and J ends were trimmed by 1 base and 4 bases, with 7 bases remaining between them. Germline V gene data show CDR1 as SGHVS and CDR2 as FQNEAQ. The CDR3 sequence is CASSLELAYGYTF. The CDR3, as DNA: TGTGCCAGCAGCTTAGAGTTGGCCTATGGCTACACCTTC.

The CDR3 DNA reads as TGCAGTGCTACCCAGGGAAATAATGAAAAACTGTTTTTT. Encoded protein: CSATQGNNEKLFF. The genes are TRBV20-1 and TRBJ1-4, with D perhaps TRBD1 (5 bases). Per germline, CDR1 DFQATT and CDR2 SNEGSKA (reference sequence). The CDR3 extends over 13 amino acids. Trimming took off 4 bases at V and 4 bases at J, with 10 bases between the two ends.

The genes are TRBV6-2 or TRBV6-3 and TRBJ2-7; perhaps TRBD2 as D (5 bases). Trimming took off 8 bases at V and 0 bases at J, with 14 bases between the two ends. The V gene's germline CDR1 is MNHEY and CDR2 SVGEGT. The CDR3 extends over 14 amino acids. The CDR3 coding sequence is TGTGCCAGCTCACTGAGGACTGGCTCCTACGAGCAGTACTTC. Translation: CASSLRTGSYEQYF.

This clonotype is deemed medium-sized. The CDR3 bases are TGTGCCAGCAGTTTATTAGCCAGGGGGCGTTTGACTGAAGCTTTCTTT. Translation gives CASSLLARGRLTEAFF. V gene TRBV27 combines with J gene TRBJ1-1; the match to TRBD1 covers 8 bases. With 1 base clipped from V and 5 bases from J, the junction kept 9 bases outside the gene matches. Germline V CDR1 and CDR2: MNHEY, SMNVEV (reference sequence). This CDR3 is 16 amino acids long.

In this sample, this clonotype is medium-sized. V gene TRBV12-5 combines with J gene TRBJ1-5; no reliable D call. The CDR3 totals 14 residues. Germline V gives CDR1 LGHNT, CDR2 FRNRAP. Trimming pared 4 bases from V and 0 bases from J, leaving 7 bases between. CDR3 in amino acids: CASGSVVSNQPQHF. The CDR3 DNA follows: TGTGCTAGTGGTTCGGTCGTTAGCAATCAGCCCCAGCATTTT. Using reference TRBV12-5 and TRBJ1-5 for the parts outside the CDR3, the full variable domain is DARVTQTPRHKVTEMGQEVTMRCQPILGHNTVFWYRQTMMQGLELLAYFRNRAPLDDSGMPKDRFSAEMPDATLATLKIQPSEPRDSAVYFCASGSVVSNQPQHFGDGTRLSIL.

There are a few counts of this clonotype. Here the CDR3 reads CASRAGRAQTSGNTIYF. CDR3 DNA: TGTGCCAGCAGGGCCGGGAGAGCACAAACCTCTGGAAACACCATATATTTT. The V call is TRBV2, the J call TRBJ1-3; D not resolved. V gave up 6 bases and J gave up 0 bases, with 18 bases separating them. CDR3 size: 17 residues. Germline CDR1 SNHLY, CDR2 FYNNEI.

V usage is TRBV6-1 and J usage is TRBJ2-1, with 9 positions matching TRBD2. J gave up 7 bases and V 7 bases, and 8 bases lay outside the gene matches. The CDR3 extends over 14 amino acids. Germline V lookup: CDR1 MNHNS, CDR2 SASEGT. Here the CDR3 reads CASNAGGPGNEQFF. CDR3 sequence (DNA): TGTGCCAGCAACGCGGGGGGGCCGGGGAATGAGCAGTTCTTC.

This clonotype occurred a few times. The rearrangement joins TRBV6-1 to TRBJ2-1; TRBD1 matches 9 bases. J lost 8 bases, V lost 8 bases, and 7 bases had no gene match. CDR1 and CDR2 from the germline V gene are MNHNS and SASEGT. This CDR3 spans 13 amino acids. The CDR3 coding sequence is TGTGCCAGCGCCCGGGACAGGGTCGATGAGCAGTTCTTC. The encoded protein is CASARDRVDEQFF.

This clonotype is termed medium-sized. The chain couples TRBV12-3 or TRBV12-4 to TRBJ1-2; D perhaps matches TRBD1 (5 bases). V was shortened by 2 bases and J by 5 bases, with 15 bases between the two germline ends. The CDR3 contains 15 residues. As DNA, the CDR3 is TGTGCCAGCAGTTTACGGGCAGGGTCTTGGTATGGCTACACCTTC. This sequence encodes CASSLRAGSWYGYTF.

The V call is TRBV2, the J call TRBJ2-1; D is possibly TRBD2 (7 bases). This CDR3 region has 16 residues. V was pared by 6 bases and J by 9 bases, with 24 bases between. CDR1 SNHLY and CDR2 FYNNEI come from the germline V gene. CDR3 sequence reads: CASSPLRGAGGGEQFF. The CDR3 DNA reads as TGTGCCAGCAGCCCACTACGGGGGGCCGGGGGCGGTGAGCAGTTCTTC.

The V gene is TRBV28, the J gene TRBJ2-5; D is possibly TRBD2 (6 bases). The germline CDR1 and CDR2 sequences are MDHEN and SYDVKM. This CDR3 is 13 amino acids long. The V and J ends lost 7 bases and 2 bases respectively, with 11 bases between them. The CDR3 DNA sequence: TGTGCCAGCACGTGGAGGGTACAAGAGACCCAGTACTTC. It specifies CASTWRVQETQYF.

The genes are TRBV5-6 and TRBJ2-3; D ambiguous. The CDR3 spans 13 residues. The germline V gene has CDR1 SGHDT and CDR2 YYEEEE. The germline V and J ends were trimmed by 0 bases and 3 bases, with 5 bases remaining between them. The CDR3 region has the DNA TGTGCCAGCAGCTTGGAAGGTACAGATACGCAGTATTTT. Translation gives CASSLEGTDTQYF.

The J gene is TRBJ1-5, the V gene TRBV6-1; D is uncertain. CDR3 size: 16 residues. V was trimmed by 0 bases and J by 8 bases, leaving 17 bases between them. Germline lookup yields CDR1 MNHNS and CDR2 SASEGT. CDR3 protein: CASSEALSMMGKPQHF. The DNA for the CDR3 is TGTGCCAGCAGTGAAGCGTTGTCTATGATGGGGAAGCCCCAGCATTTT.

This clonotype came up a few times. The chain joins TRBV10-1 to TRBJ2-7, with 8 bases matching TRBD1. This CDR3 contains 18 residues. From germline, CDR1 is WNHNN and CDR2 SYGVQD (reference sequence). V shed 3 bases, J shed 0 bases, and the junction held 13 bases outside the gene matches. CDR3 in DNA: TGCGCCAGCAGTGATGGGACAGGCCTCAAAAACAGCTCCTACGAGCAGTACTTC. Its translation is CASSDGTGLKNSSYEQYF.

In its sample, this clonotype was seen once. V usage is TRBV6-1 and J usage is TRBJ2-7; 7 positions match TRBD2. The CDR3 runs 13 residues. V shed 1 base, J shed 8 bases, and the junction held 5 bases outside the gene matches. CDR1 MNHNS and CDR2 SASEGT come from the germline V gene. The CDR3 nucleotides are TGTGCCAGCAGTGAAGGGTGGGGGGGGAAGCAGTACTTC. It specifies CASSEGWGGKQYF.

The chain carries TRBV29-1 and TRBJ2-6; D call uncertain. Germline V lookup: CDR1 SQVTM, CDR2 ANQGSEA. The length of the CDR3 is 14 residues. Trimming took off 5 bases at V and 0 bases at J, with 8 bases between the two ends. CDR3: CSVLDNSGANVLTF. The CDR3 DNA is TGCAGCGTTTTAGATAACTCTGGGGCCAACGTCCTGACTTTC.

The CDR3 sequence is CASSDPGETQYF. In DNA, the CDR3 is TGCGCCAGCAGCGACCCGGGGGAGACCCAGTACTTC. The rearrangement links TRBV5-1 to TRBJ2-5; TRBD2 is a possible D gene (5 bases). The V end was cut by 4 bases, the J end by 5 bases, with 9 bases between. Germline CDR1 reads SGHRS; CDR2 reads YFSETQ. The CDR3 sequence is 12 residues long.

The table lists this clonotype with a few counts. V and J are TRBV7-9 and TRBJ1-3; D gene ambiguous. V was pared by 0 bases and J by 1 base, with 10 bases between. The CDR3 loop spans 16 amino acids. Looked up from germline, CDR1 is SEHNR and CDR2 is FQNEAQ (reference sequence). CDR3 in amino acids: CASSLASRASGNTIYF. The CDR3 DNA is TGTGCCAGCAGCTTAGCGTCCCGTGCGTCTGGAAACACCATATATTTT.